Following are 28 T cell receptor beta chains from one sample sequenced in a study of regulatory T cells in long-lasting Graves disease. Arm-PCR of CDR3 regions and iRepertoire HTBI primers were the basis on which TCR beta libraries were built. In TCRdb, the multiplex PCR reads were re-called with MiXCR into one record per CDR3 protein. The sample has under 300,000 distinct CDR3 sequences; about 17% are singletons. Time point in this sample: newly diagnosed GD, antithyroid drugs for less than 3 months. Making the TCR library involved RNA that had been extracted from PBMCs. In addition, the sample was reused for a study of T cells in Graves' hyperthyroidism and ophthalmopathy.

This specimen consisted of peripheral blood mononuclear cells (PBMCs), obtained at new diagnosis, from a patient treated with antithyroid drugs. Receptor source: a woman aged 30 to 39 with Graves disease.

This clonotype came up many times. V is TRBV6-1 and J is TRBJ1-2; 7 nucleotides agree with TRBD1. The germline V gene encodes CDR1 MNHNS and CDR2 SASEGT. CDR3 size: 14 residues. V lost 6 bases and J lost 4; bases outside the gene matches: 8. The CDR3 DNA is TGTGCCAGCAGGGGAACCGGGACAGCCTATGGCTACACCTTC. Translated: CASRGTGTAYGYTF.

This clonotype was counted at least ten times. J is TRBJ2-7 and V is TRBV7-9, with 11 bases aligning to TRBD2. Germline-derived CDR1 and CDR2 are SEHNR and FQNEAQ (reference sequence). The CDR3 totals 14 residues. With V trimmed by 5 bases and J by 7 bases, 7 bases remained unmatched. CDR3 sequence (DNA): TGTGCCAGCAGCCCTCCCGGGACTAGCGGAGAGCAGTACTTC. It encodes CASSPPGTSGEQYF.

This clonotype was seen at least ten times. The rearrangement joins TRBV6-1 to TRBJ1-2; possible D gene TRBD1, 5 bases. V was trimmed by 6 bases and J by 5 bases, leaving 19 bases between them. CDR1 is MNHNS and CDR2 is SASEGT in the germline V gene. This CDR3 region has 15 residues. The CDR3 sequence is CASSPPPPRGYGYTF. In DNA form, the CDR3 reads TGTGCCAGCAGCCCCCCGCCCCCCCGGGGGTATGGCTACACCTTC.

Worth noting for this clonotype: A far more abundant clone sits one base away, making this likely a read error. The chain is built from TRBV7-6 and TRBJ2-7, with TRBD2 matching over 7 bases. CDR3 size: 16 residues. Germline V gene sequence: CDR1 SGHVS, CDR2 FNYEAQ. J lost 7 bases, V lost 4 bases, and 16 bases had no gene match. The CDR3 region is CASSYTGGALYNEQYF. In DNA form, the CDR3 reads TGTGCCAGCAGCTACACGGGGGGAGCCCTATACAATGAGCAGTACTTC.

This clonotype came up many times. The gene calls are TRBV9 and TRBJ1-1; D gene ambiguous. CDR3 length equals 14 residues. Trimming removed 0 bases from V and 3 bases from J, with 9 bases in between. In germline, CDR1 is SGDLS, CDR2 YYNGEE. CDR3: CASSVGRQDTEAFF. CDR3 coding DNA: TGTGCCAGCAGCGTAGGTCGGCAAGACACTGAAGCTTTCTTT.

In this sample, this clonotype turned up many times. V is TRBV4-1 and J is TRBJ2-5; 11 bases map to TRBD2. TRBJ2-1 matches the DNA end more closely, so the J call is doubtful. This CDR3 has 18 amino acids. CDR1 is MGHRA and CDR2 is YSYEKL in the germline V gene. This CDR3 is CASSPPPIAGGRGVEQFF. The DNA for the CDR3 is TGCGCCAGCAGCCCCCCTCCCATAGCGGGGGGGCGAGGGGTTGAGCAGTTCTTC.

This clonotype has ten or more counts. The V and J genes are TRBV7-2 and TRBJ1-4; D gene ambiguous. The V gene's germline CDR1 is SGHTA and CDR2 FQGNSA. The CDR3 is 14 residues long. Trimming pared 3 bases from V and 3 bases from J, leaving 8 bases between. CDR3 DNA sequence: TGTGCCAGCAGCTTGATTCCAGCTAATGAAAAACTGTTTTTT. Translating it yields CASSLIPANEKLFF.

Ten or more counts support this clonotype. CDR3 sequence reads: CASSPSLGGANVLTF. The CDR3, as DNA: TGTGCCAGCAGCCCTAGTCTCGGTGGGGCCAACGTCCTGACTTTC. V is TRBV7-3 and J is TRBJ2-6; no definite D call. Trimming cost V 5 bases and J 3 bases, with 11 bases left between them. The CDR3 has 15 residues. CDR1 is SGHTA, CDR2 FQGTGA, per germline.

The chain carries TRBV20-1 and TRBJ2-3, with TRBD1 matching 11 bases. Germline V gives CDR1 DFQATT, CDR2 SNEGSKA (reference sequence). This CDR3 comprises 13 residues. J was trimmed by 4 bases and V by 6 bases; bases with no gene match: 3. CDR3 bases: TGCAGTGCGCCGGGACAGGGGGCAGATACGCAGTATTTT. This translates into CSAPGQGADTQYF.

This clonotype has a handful of counts. The rearrangement links TRBV6-1 to TRBJ2-1, with D uncertain. The CDR3 spans 13 residues. Germline V gives CDR1 MNHNS, CDR2 SASEGT. Between the trimmed V and J ends, which lost 6 bases and 11 bases, there was a span of 17 bases. As DNA, the CDR3 is TGTGCCAGCAGCCCAGCTCTCCCCGTTCAGCAGTTCTTC. It codes for CASSPALPVQQFF.

As regards this clonotype: Being one base from a much bigger clone, this may be a read error. V and J are TRBV12-3 or TRBV12-4 and TRBJ1-6; no definite D call. V lost 5 bases and J lost 6, with 11 bases in between. The CDR3 length is 14 residues. The CDR3: CASSGVPRNSPLHF. Here the CDR3 DNA reads TGTGCCAGCAGTGGGGTCCCGCGTAATTCACCCCTCCACTTT.

This clonotype was picked up many times. The chain recombines TRBV12-3 or TRBV12-4 with TRBJ2-7, with TRBD2 matching 10 bases. This CDR3 region has 14 residues. V shed 6 bases, J shed 2 bases, and the junction held 4 bases outside the gene matches. The CDR3 here is CASSKRGGPYEQYF. The CDR3 coding sequence is TGTGCCAGCAGCAAGCGGGGGGGCCCCTACGAGCAGTACTTC.

This clonotype was counted at least ten times. V and J are TRBV6-1 and TRBJ2-7, with D possibly TRBD1 on 6 matching bases. CDR1 and CDR2 from the germline V gene are MNHNS and SASEGT. The CDR3 contains 13 residues. The V and J ends lost 6 bases and 3 bases respectively, with 12 bases between them. The CDR3 region is CASRTGQNYEQYF. The CDR3 nucleotides read TGTGCCAGCAGAACAGGGCAGAACTACGAGCAGTACTTC.

About this clonotype: A single base separates this from a much larger clone, so it may be a read error. The chain links TRBV2 to TRBJ2-5, with D tentatively TRBD2 (6 bases). Trimming pared 7 bases from V and 4 bases from J, leaving 16 bases between. The CDR3 has 14 amino acids. Germline CDR1 reads SNHLY; CDR2 reads FYNNEI. The CDR3 here is CASIGKRVPETQYF. CDR3 coding DNA: TGTGCCAGCATCGGCAAGCGGGTCCCAGAGACCCAGTACTTC.

This clonotype was detected ten times or more. This chain links TRBV2 with TRBJ2-3, with TRBD2 as a possible D gene (5 bases). From germline, CDR1 is SNHLY and CDR2 FYNNEI. The CDR3 contains 12 residues. V was trimmed by 4 bases and J by 6 bases, leaving 8 bases between them. In nucleotides, the CDR3 is TGTGCCAGCAGTGGATGGAGGGATACGCAGTATTTT. This gives the protein CASSGWRDTQYF.

The table lists this clonotype with many counts. This chain connects TRBV12-3 or TRBV12-4 to TRBJ1-3; TRBD1 is a possible D gene (5 bases). CDR3 length equals 16 residues. Trimming removed 7 bases from V and 3 bases from J, with 19 bases in between. Here the CDR3 DNA reads TGTGCCAGCACCTCGGAGGGGAGAGGTGTTGGAAACACCATATATTTT. Protein product: CASTSEGRGVGNTIYF.

A note on this clonotype: It may be a read error: a sequence one base away is much more abundant. The chain recombines TRBV19 with TRBJ1-2; maybe TRBD1 (5 bases). This CDR3 is built from 15 residues. CDR1 is LNHDA, CDR2 SQIVND, per germline (reference sequence). The CDR3 region is CSSTYPGGRQNGYTF. The CDR3 DNA reads as TGTTCCAGTACCTACCCGGGAGGCAGACAGAATGGCTACACCTTC.

This clonotype was picked up many times. V and J are TRBV29-1 and TRBJ1-5; 7 positions agree with TRBD1. CDR1 is SQVTM, CDR2 ANQGSEA, per germline. The trim removed 6 bases at V and 4 bases at J, leaving 6 bases unmatched. CDR3 length: 13 residues. The CDR3 DNA reads TGCAGCGTGGCCCCAGGGGGAAATCAGCCCCAGCATTTT. Amino acid sequence: CSVAPGGNQPQHF.

This clonotype was observed at least ten times. The chain links TRBV5-1 to TRBJ2-3, with 9 bases that match TRBD1. This CDR3 region has 16 residues. V lost 4 bases to trimming and J lost 2 bases; unmatched junction nucleotides: 8. The germline V gene has CDR1 SGHRS and CDR2 YFSETQ. The CDR3: CASSPRDRDLTDTQYF. The CDR3 coding sequence is TGCGCCAGCAGCCCCCGGGACAGGGACCTCACAGATACGCAGTATTTT. The whole variable domain, filled in from reference TRBV5-1 and TRBJ2-3, reads KAGVTQTPRYLIKTRGQQVTLSCSPISGHRSVSWYQQTPGQGLQFLFEYFSETQRNKGNFPGRFSGRQFSNSRSEMNVSTLELGDSALYLCASSPRDRDLTDTQYFGPGTRLTVL.

Ten or more counts support this clonotype. CDR3 nucleotides: TGTGCCAGCAACCCCCGTCAGCGGGGGTCAGGGGGCAATGAGCAGTTCTTC. Translating gives CASNPRQRGSGGNEQFF. The chain joins TRBV12-3 or TRBV12-4 to TRBJ2-1; TRBD2 is a possible D gene (8 bases). The V end lost 7 bases, the J end lost 6 bases, and 25 bases lay between the germline ends. The CDR3 consists of 17 residues.

This clonotype was counted between two and nine times. One end of the junction varies from germline; a read error may be responsible. V is TRBV5-6 and J is TRBJ1-2, with 7 bases matching TRBD1. The CDR3 loop spans 19 amino acids. The germline V gene encodes CDR1 SGHDT and CDR2 YYEEEE. CDR3 nucleotides: TGTGCCGGCAGCCAACTGGGGGGGGAAAGGGGGCGACGCTCCCATGGCTACACCTTC. It is translated as CAGSQLGGERGRRSHGYTF.

As concerns this clonotype: A much larger clone is a single base away; this may be a read error. The chain has TRBV20-1 and TRBJ1-1, with a tentative D call TRBD1 (5 bases). Trimming took 0 bases from V and 10 from J, leaving 15 bases between them. This CDR3 contains 13 residues. The germline CDR1 and CDR2 sequences are DFQATT and SNEGSKA (reference sequence). In DNA, the CDR3 is TGCAGTGCTAGAGATACCGGACGGGGCGCAGCTTTCTTT. It translates to CSARDTGRGAAFF.

In its sample, this clonotype was seen many times. CDR3 amino acids: CASSLRGGSPLHF. The CDR3 DNA sequence: TGTGCCAGCAGTTTACGGGGGGGGTCACCCCTCCACTTT. This chain connects TRBV28 to TRBJ1-6; tentatively, D is TRBD1 (5 bases). The ends were cut back, 2 bases at V and 10 bases at J, with 9 bases in the middle. The CDR3 runs 13 residues. Germline CDR1 reads MDHEN; CDR2 reads SYDVKM. Combining the CDR3 with reference TRBV28 and TRBJ1-6 gives the whole variable domain DVKVTQSSRYLVKRTGEKVFLECVQDMDHENMFWYRQDPGLGLRLIYFSYDVKMKEKGDIPEGYSVSREKKERFSLILESASTNQTSMYLCASSLRGGSPLHFGNGTRLTVT.

This chain uses TRBV6-5 with TRBJ1-2, with D hard to call. V was trimmed by 0 bases and J by 6 bases, leaving 11 bases between them. Germline V gives CDR1 MNHEY, CDR2 SVGAGI. The CDR3 runs to 14 residues. CDR3 DNA: TGTGCCAGCAGTTACTCGTCGGGGAACCATGGCTACACCTTC. This sequence encodes CASSYSSGNHGYTF.

This clonotype has a count of ten or more. V and J are TRBV6-1 and TRBJ2-2; D remains ambiguous. This CDR3 is 12 amino acids long. V lost 7 bases, J lost 10 bases, and 13 bases lay in between. CDR1 and CDR2 from the germline V gene are MNHNS and SASEGT. CDR3 amino acids: CASTVGSAELFF. DNA of the CDR3: TGTGCCAGCACGGTGGGATCAGCGGAGCTGTTTTTT.

This clonotype occurred many times. The V call is TRBV2, the J call TRBJ1-1, with 8 positions matching TRBD1. Unmatched junction bases numbered 1, after V lost 5 bases and J lost 8 bases. Germline V gene data show CDR1 as SNHLY and CDR2 as FYNNEI. This CDR3 is 11 amino acids long. The CDR3 DNA reads TGTGCCAGCAGTCAGGGGGCGGAAGCTTTCTTT. It codes for CASSQGAEAFF.

This clonotype was detected many times. The V gene is TRBV18, the J gene TRBJ1-2, with D perhaps matching TRBD1 (6 bases). CDR1 and CDR2 from the germline V gene are KGHSH and LQKENI. V was clipped by 6 bases and J by 0 bases, with 14 bases between them. The length of the CDR3 is 15 residues. CDR3 protein: CASSPKDRTNYGYTF. DNA for the CDR3: TGTGCCAGCTCCCCGAAGGACAGAACTAACTATGGCTACACCTTC.

This clonotype was picked up many times. The chain joins TRBV2 to TRBJ1-1; D not certain. This CDR3 region has 13 residues. V gave up 1 base and J gave up 4 bases, with 7 bases separating them. Germline CDR1 is SNHLY and CDR2 is FYNNEI. CDR3 sequence reads: CASSEVTGTEAFF. The CDR3, as DNA: TGTGCCAGCAGTGAAGTTACGGGCACTGAAGCTTTCTTT.